Shown below are 2 T cell receptor beta chains from a single sample sequenced in a study of siplizumab effects on memory and regulatory T cells (dated by TCRdb to about 2019). The method behind the library was the immunoSEQ multiplex PCR assay. The source is immuneACCESS, and TCRdb retained only in-frame sequences with V and J called. Part of the clones is not carried over; for the studies checked, unresolved V genes explain less than half of this, and the remainder is unexplained. In this sample the table shows roughly 56,000 clones, 80% to 95% of which occur a single time. The top ten clonotypes cover about 40% of the sample. The sample consisted of CD8+ T cells sorted from blood. These receptor sequences come from a human donor in good health.

The table lists this clone with a few counts. The CDR3: CASSPSTAEAFF. The CDR3 region has the DNA TGTGCCAGCTCACCATCGACGGCGGAAGCTTTCTTT. This chain connects TRBV18 to TRBJ1-1; no reliable D call. CDR1 is KGHSH and CDR2 is LQKENI in the germline V gene. The CDR3 length is 12 residues. V gave up 2 bases and J gave up 8 bases, with 9 bases separating them.

The gene calls are TRBV30 and TRBJ2-2, with 7 bases aligning to TRBD1. Germline V gene sequence: CDR1 GTSNPN, CDR2 SVGIG (reference sequence). The CDR3 loop spans 15 amino acids. J was trimmed by 3 bases and V by 2 bases; bases with no gene match: 6. In nucleotides, the CDR3 is TGTGCCTGGAGTCCCGGGACAGCCTACACCGGGGAGCTGTTTTTT. Amino acids: CAWSPGTAYTGELFF.